The present TCR beta chain was sequenced within a study of T cell responses to AZD1222 COVID-19 vaccine. Study observations and caveats: Donors were chiefly white British, with a greater number of females, and clonal diversity was perhaps underestimated. None of the repertoires were sampled until the peak T cell response had passed.

Clones were sequenced by immunoSEQ multiplex PCR, and TCRdb holds only the in-frame ones, with some missing. The sample carries roughly 100,000 clones, roughly nine tenths recorded once. Per germline, CDR1 SNHLY and CDR2 FYNNEI. The CDR3 spans 13 residues. With 4 bases removed from V and 4 bases from J, the gap between germline ends came to 8 bases. This clone was observed a single time. Its specificity is not known. Sequenced here: peripheral blood, sampled on day 0 of AZD1222 vaccination. This chain joins TRBV2 and TRBJ1-3; the D is unclear. This TCR derives from an adult in good health. The CDR3 region has the DNA TGTGCCAGCAGTGTCTTCAGGGGAAACACCATATATTTT. Translation gives CASSVFRGNTIYF.